One and the same sample provided the 27 T cell receptor beta chains below, sequenced in a study of blood T cells in healthy people across ages. A second PCR, run for about 7 to 11 cycles, used a sample-barcoded 5' primer plus a J-beta primer mix. TCRdb reprocessed the 5' RACE reads with MiXCR, giving one entry per CDR3 protein. Of about 1,400,000 distinct CDR3 sequences listed, 45% to 70% are singletons. Sequenced: blood. The receptors derive from a man in his late teens or twenties in good health.

The rearrangement links TRBV18 to TRBJ2-6; D is possibly TRBD1 (5 bases). Germline V gene data show CDR1 as KGHSH and CDR2 as LQKENI. V dropped 6 bases and J dropped 2 bases, with 11 bases sitting between them. This CDR3 region has 15 residues. The CDR3 sequence: CASSTIGAGANVLTF. Written as DNA, the CDR3 is TGTGCCAGCTCCACAATAGGGGCTGGGGCCAACGTCCTGACTTTC.

The chain is built from TRBV7-2 and TRBJ2-5; tentative D call: TRBD1 (7 bases). Germline V gene data show CDR1 as SGHTA and CDR2 as FQGNSA. This CDR3 has 14 residues. V shed 5 bases and J shed 2 bases, with 12 bases lying between them. The CDR3 spells CASSAGQIQETQYF. For the CDR3, the DNA is TGTGCCAGCAGCGCGGGACAGATACAAGAGACCCAGTACTTC.

This clonotype was seen more than once but under ten times. The rearrangement uses TRBV4-3 and TRBJ1-1, with 9 bases that match TRBD1. Germline assignment: CDR1 LGHNA and CDR2 YSLEER. Trimming took 3 bases from V and 1 from J; bases not matched to a gene: 3. The CDR3 runs 15 residues. CDR3 nucleotides: TGCGCCAGCAGCCACGGACAGGGGTGGAACACTGAAGCTTTCTTT. It specifies CASSHGQGWNTEAFF.

This clonotype is a singleton in its sample. As DNA, the CDR3 is TGCGCCAGCAGCAGTGGGCGGGTTGTCACGGGGGCCAACGTCCTGACTTTC. Translated, it gives CASSSGRVVTGANVLTF. V gene TRBV5-1 combines with J gene TRBJ2-6; a weak D match, TRBD2 (5 bases). V was pared by 4 bases and J by 4 bases, with 18 bases between. Germline-derived CDR1 and CDR2 are SGHRS and YFSETQ. There are 17 residues in the CDR3.

The chain has TRBV20-1 and TRBJ1-1; 7 bases map to TRBD1. There are 13 residues in the CDR3. CDR1 is DFQATT and CDR2 is SNEGSKA in the germline V gene (reference sequence). V dropped 4 bases and J dropped 4; count of bases not matched to a gene: 6. CDR3 nucleotides: TGCAGTGCTAATAAACAGGGGACCACTGAAGCTTTCTTT. Its translation is CSANKQGTTEAFF.

This clonotype was seen a few times. This chain uses TRBV20-1 with TRBJ2-7, with D tentatively TRBD2 (5 bases). The V gene's germline CDR1 is DFQATT and CDR2 SNEGSKA (reference sequence). Trimming took off 1 base at V and 5 bases at J, with 18 bases between the two ends. The CDR3 consists of 15 residues. In DNA form, the CDR3 reads TGCAGTGCTAGAGCCACTGAGGGAGCGGTCCACGAGCAGTACTTC. Amino acid sequence: CSARATEGAVHEQYF.

The chain combines TRBV7-9 with TRBJ1-2; no reliable D call. The ends were cut back, 1 base at V and 7 bases at J, with 10 bases in the middle. The CDR3 contains 13 residues. From germline, CDR1 is SEHNR and CDR2 FQNEAQ (reference sequence). The CDR3 sequence is CASSLGFMAGYTF. The CDR3 nucleotides are TGTGCCAGCAGCTTAGGTTTTATGGCTGGCTACACCTTC. The full variable domain, with the rest looked up from reference TRBV7-9 and TRBJ1-2, is DTGVSQNPRHKITKRGQNVTFRCDPISEHNRLYWYRQTLGQGPEFLTYFQNEAQLEKSRLLSDRFSAERPKGSFSTLEIQRTEQGDSAMYLCASSLGFMAGYTFGSGTRLTVV.

CDR3 loop: CASSSQVSPLHF. CDR3 DNA: TGTGCCAGCAGTTCACAAGTCTCACCCCTCCACTTT. The gene calls are TRBV12-3 or TRBV12-4 and TRBJ1-6; no definite D call. The CDR3 has 12 residues. Trimming removed 4 bases from V and 10 bases from J, with 8 bases in between.

The gene calls are TRBV5-6 and TRBJ2-7; no definite D call. Germline V gives CDR1 SGHDT, CDR2 YYEEEE. This CDR3 contains 15 residues. V shed 1 base and J shed 2 bases, with 13 bases lying between them. The CDR3 reads CASSLFQIPTYEQYF. CDR3 DNA sequence: TGTGCCAGCAGCTTGTTTCAGATACCCACCTACGAGCAGTACTTC. Supplemented by reference TRBV5-6 and TRBJ2-7, the full variable domain reads DAGVTQSPTHLIKTRGQQVTLRCSPKSGHDTVSWYQQALGQGPQFIFQYYEEEERQRGNFPDRFSGHQFPNYSSELNVNALLLGDSALYLCASSLFQIPTYEQYFGPGTRLTVT.

The CDR3: CASSPRAPGTMLTDTQYF. The CDR3 bases are TGTGCCAGCTCACCACGTGCTCCCGGGACTATGCTCACAGATACGCAGTATTTT. The chain recombines TRBV18 with TRBJ2-3; 7 positions match TRBD2. The CDR3 is made up of 18 amino acids. After removal of 1 base from V and 2 bases from J, the junction contained 12 bases not matched to a gene. Per the germline V gene, CDR1 is KGHSH and CDR2 is LQKENI.

There are a few counts of this clonotype. The chain has TRBV28 and TRBJ1-5; perhaps TRBD1 as D (5 bases). The CDR3 has 17 amino acids. Germline CDR1 MDHEN, CDR2 SYDVKM. V was pared by 5 bases and J by 0 bases, with 17 bases between. CDR3 amino acids: CASSPPSGAISNQPQHF. Written as DNA, the CDR3 is TGTGCCAGCAGTCCACCGAGTGGGGCAATTAGCAATCAGCCCCAGCATTTT.

The genes are TRBV5-6 and TRBJ2-1; D may be TRBD2 (6 bases). The V gene's germline CDR1 is SGHDT and CDR2 YYEEEE. The CDR3 has 12 amino acids. With 2 bases removed from V and 9 bases from J, the gap between germline ends came to 9 bases. The CDR3 DNA reads as TGTGCCAGCAGCTTCGGGAGCTGTGAGCAGTTCTTC. Its translation is CASSFGSCEQFF.

This clonotype has only a few counts. The chain joins TRBV20-1 to TRBJ1-2; weak D call: TRBD1 (5 bases). The V and J ends lost 2 bases and 4 bases respectively, with 17 bases between them. There are 15 residues in the CDR3. Germline V gene lookup returns CDR1 DFQATT and CDR2 SNEGSKA (reference sequence). The CDR3 sequence is CSARWPGDSGYGYTF. The CDR3 nucleotides are TGCAGTGCTAGATGGCCGGGGGATAGCGGCTATGGCTACACCTTC.

This clonotype was seen more than once but under ten times. V usage is TRBV4-2 and J usage is TRBJ2-1; either TRBD1 or TRBD2 may fit D (6 bases each). Per germline, CDR1 LGHNA and CDR2 YNFKEQ. The V end lost 5 bases, the J end lost 8 bases, and 19 bases lay between the germline ends. CDR3 length: 15 amino acids. The CDR3 DNA follows: TGTGCCAGCAGCTTGGGGGCGGGGCTTTCGGATGAGCAGTTCTTC. This translates into CASSLGAGLSDEQFF.

This clonotype was seen a handful of times. This chain joins TRBV10-3 and TRBJ2-1; 7 bases line up with TRBD1. This CDR3 region has 14 residues. Looked up from germline, CDR1 is ENHRY and CDR2 is SYGVKD. The V and J ends lost 3 bases and 3 bases, in that order; junction bases with no gene match: 2. Here the CDR3 reads CAISDGTVYNEQFF. In nucleotides, the CDR3 is TGTGCCATCAGTGACGGGACAGTCTACAATGAGCAGTTCTTC.

The table lists this clonotype with a few counts. The chain combines TRBV4-1 with TRBJ2-2; possibly TRBD1 for D (6 bases). CDR3 size: 14 residues. Between the trimmed V and J ends, which lost 6 bases and 8 bases, there was a span of 16 bases. The V gene's germline CDR1 is MGHRA and CDR2 YSYEKL. The chain's CDR3 is CASSLRGGQGELFF. CDR3 sequence (DNA): TGCGCCAGCAGTCTACGAGGGGGTCAAGGGGAGCTGTTTTTT.

This clonotype was observed many times. The chain is built from TRBV6-2 or TRBV6-3 and TRBJ2-5, with TRBD2 matching 11 bases. After removal of 9 bases from V and 0 bases from J, the junction contained 3 bases not matched to a gene. The CDR3 contains 14 residues. From germline, CDR1 is MNHEY and CDR2 SVGEGT. The DNA of the CDR3 is TGTGCCAGTAAGGGACTAGCGGACCAAGAGACCCAGTACTTC. Residues: CASKGLADQETQYF.

The chain joins TRBV20-1 to TRBJ2-4; D is undetermined. TRBJ2-7 explains the end of the DNA better; the J call may be wrong. Germline CDR1 DFQATT, CDR2 SNEGSKA (reference sequence). This CDR3 has 13 amino acids. CDR3 sequence (DNA): TGCAGTGCCGATGCTTCCGCTAACTACGAGCAGTACTTC. Its translation: CSADASANYEQYF.

In this sample, this clonotype turned up a few times. The rearrangement links TRBV7-8 to TRBJ1-2, with 11 bases identical to TRBD1. The CDR3 is 14 amino acids. The V gene's germline CDR1 is SGHVS and CDR2 FQNEAQ. V was pared by 5 bases and J by 9 bases, with 8 bases of the junction left unmatched. In nucleotides, the CDR3 is TGTGCCAGCAGCCCCGGAGGACAGGGGGCTAGCTACACCTTC. This gives the protein CASSPGGQGASYTF.

The rearrangement links TRBV5-1 to TRBJ2-7; 11 bases fit TRBD1. V lost 4 bases to trimming and J lost 3 bases; unmatched junction nucleotides: 15. The CDR3 contains 18 residues. Germline V CDR1 and CDR2: SGHRS, YFSETQ. The CDR3: CASSPMGTGGIVDYEQYF. CDR3 DNA: TGCGCCAGCAGCCCGATGGGGACAGGGGGAATTGTAGACTACGAGCAGTACTTC.

Comments on this clonotype: At one boundary the junction diverges from the germline segment, which might be a read error. This sequence joins TRBV20-1 and TRBJ2-3, with D uncertain. The CDR3 loop spans 15 amino acids. Germline lookup yields CDR1 DFQATT and CDR2 SNEGSKA (reference sequence). This CDR3 is CSAHQVERSTDAQYF. CDR3 DNA: TGCAGTGCCCACCAAGTCGAAAGAAGCACAGATGCGCAGTATTTT.

This chain uses TRBV4-2 with TRBJ2-7; D is undetermined. CDR1 is LGHNA, CDR2 YNFKEQ, per germline. V was pared by 1 base and J by 2 bases, with 12 bases between. This CDR3 has 15 residues. CDR3 in DNA: TGTGCCAGCAGCCAAGGGCGTAGCCAAACCTACGAGCAGTACTTC. Encoded protein: CASSQGRSQTYEQYF.

The chain combines TRBV28 with TRBJ2-5, with D unclear. The CDR3 covers 14 residues. The V end lost 8 bases, the J end lost 9 bases, and 22 bases lay between the germline ends. Germline loops: CDR1 MDHEN, CDR2 SYDVKM. Here the CDR3 DNA reads TGTGCCAGCCGACCCTTTGGCGCATCCAACCCCCAGTACTTC. Residues: CASRPFGASNPQYF.

The genes are TRBV12-3 or TRBV12-4 and TRBJ1-5; TRBD1 might be the D (6 bases). Trimming took off 5 bases at V and 7 bases at J, with 21 bases between the two ends. The CDR3 is 16 amino acids. In DNA form, the CDR3 reads TGTGCCAGCAGTCCCCGGACGGGGGGCGGAGGACAGCCCCAGCATTTT. Translating gives CASSPRTGGGGQPQHF.

This clonotype was counted a few times. The chain carries TRBV3-1 and TRBJ2-7; 7 bases match TRBD2. CDR3 length: 15 residues. Germline CDR1 reads LGHDT; CDR2 reads YNNKEL (reference sequence). With 1 base clipped from V and 4 bases from J, the junction kept 7 bases outside the gene matches. The CDR3 bases are TGTGCCAGCAGCCAAGTAGGCGGGAGAATATACGAGCAGTACTTC. It codes for CASSQVGGRIYEQYF.

This clonotype showed up just a few times. V gene TRBV4-2 combines with J gene TRBJ2-7; possible D gene TRBD2, 6 bases. Trimming took off 4 bases at V and 3 bases at J, with 19 bases between the two ends. There are 16 residues in the CDR3. CDR1 is LGHNA and CDR2 is YNFKEQ in the germline V gene. CDR3: CASSPRLAGPNYEQYF. Written as DNA, the CDR3 is TGTGCCAGCAGCCCACGTCTGGCGGGGCCGAACTACGAGCAGTACTTC.

V is TRBV6-2 or TRBV6-3 and J is TRBJ2-7, with D tentatively TRBD2 (6 bases). Judging by the DNA end, TRBJ2-5 fits better; the J call may be wrong. Germline V gives CDR1 MNHEY, CDR2 SVGEGT. The CDR3 totals 14 residues. The CDR3 DNA is TGTGCCAGCAGCCAGACTAGAAGTAAGGAGACCCAGTACTTC. Translating it yields CASSQTRSKETQYF.